Listed below are T cell receptor beta chains from one sample, sequenced in a study of T cell changes during pregnancy in multiple sclerosis. Using immunoSEQ multiplex PCR, the repertoire was profiled, and TCRdb retains in-frame clones only, with some absent. The sample holds about 39,000 clones, 90% seen once. This material consisted of CD4+ T cells from peripheral blood mononuclear cells, taken in the first trimester of pregnancy. The source of these receptors is a female donor in good health, enrolled as a control in a pregnancy study. Each CDR3 is given with its conserved first and last residue. D genes are given only for firm matches. Some rows have no size entry. The others give once, few or many, or a class for an expanded clone.

clone_size	v_call	d_call	j_call	cdr3_aa	cdr3_nt
-	TRBV7-2	-	TRBJ2-5	CASSLARGEQETQYF	TGTGCCAGCAGCTTAGCGCGGGGTGAGCAAGAGACCCAGTACTTC
-	TRBV27	-	TRBJ2-1	CASSLDGLSYNEQFF	TGTGCCAGCAGTTTAGACGGACTATCCTACAATGAGCAGTTCTTC
-	TRBV7-2	TRBD1	TRBJ1-6	CASSSGQGALLNSPLHF	TGTGCCAGCAGCTCAGGACAGGGGGCTTTGTTAAATTCACCCCTCCACTTT
once	TRBV10-3	-	TRBJ2-6	CAIRDSSGANVLTF	TGTGCCATCAGGGACAGCTCTGGGGCCAACGTCCTGACTTTC
-	TRBV7-2	-	TRBJ2-7	CASNGGWGSYEQYF	TGTGCCAGCAACGGAGGGTGGGGATCCTACGAGCAGTACTTC
-	TRBV5-1	-	TRBJ1-2	CASSALTGANYGYTF	TGCGCCAGCAGCGCCCTGACAGGTGCCAACTATGGCTACACCTTC
-	TRBV6-5	TRBD2	TRBJ2-4	CASRIGSGGKNIQYF	TGTGCCAGCAGGATCGGTAGCGGGGGAAAAAACATTCAGTACTTC
-	TRBV7-2	TRBD2	TRBJ2-7	CASSEPGLVGEQYF	TGTGCCAGCAGCGAACCGGGACTAGTGGGGGAGCAGTACTTC
-	TRBV4-1	TRBD1	TRBJ1-2	CASSQQGGYGYTF	TGCGCCAGCAGTCAACAGGGGGGCTATGGCTACACCTTC
once	TRBV4-3	-	TRBJ1-5	CASSQAEDQPQHF	TGCGCCAGCAGCCAAGCGGAGGATCAGCCCCAGCATTTT
-	TRBV27	-	TRBJ1-1	CASSFGGANTEAFF	TGTGCCAGCAGTTTTGGGGGGGCGAACACTGAAGCTTTCTTT
-	TRBV9	-	TRBJ2-2	CASSVALRAGELFF	TGTGCCAGCAGCGTAGCTCTGAGGGCCGGGGAGCTGTTTTTT
-	TRBV5-1	TRBD2	TRBJ2-1	CASSLGRGDEQFF	TGCGCCAGCAGTTTGGGGAGGGGCGATGAGCAGTTCTTC
-	TRBV2	-	TRBJ1-5	CASSGQFSQPQHF	TGTGCCAGCAGTGGACAGTTCAGTCAGCCCCAGCATTTT
-	TRBV7-9	TRBD1	TRBJ1-2	CASSETGVGYGYTF	TGTGCCAGCAGCGAAACAGGGGTGGGCTATGGCTACACCTTC
-	TRBV2	TRBD1	TRBJ2-1	CASSAGQGSYNEQFF	TGTGCCAGCAGTGCCGGACAGGGCAGTTACAATGAGCAGTTCTTC
-	TRBV7-2	-	TRBJ2-3	CASSLARGRGSTDTQYF	TGTGCCAGCAGCTTAGCGCGAGGTAGAGGATCGACAGATACGCAGTATTTT
-	TRBV9	-	TRBJ2-5	CASSLTGLVETQYF	TGTGCCAGCAGCCTCACAGGGTTGGTCGAGACCCAGTACTTC
-	TRBV28	-	TRBJ1-5	CASISGANSNQPQHF	TGTGCCAGCATTAGTGGGGCGAATAGCAATCAGCCCCAGCATTTT
once	TRBV19	-	TRBJ1-1	CASSPTGLNTEAFF	TGTGCCAGTAGTCCCACAGGGCTGAACACTGAAGCTTTCTTT
-	TRBV6-6	TRBD1	TRBJ1-6	CASRLSGTGVSPLHF	TGTGCCAGCAGGCTATCCGGGACAGGGGTTTCACCCCTCCACTTT
-	TRBV9	TRBD2	TRBJ2-1	CASSVGTSGNEQFF	TGTGCCAGCAGCGTAGGGACTAGCGGGAATGAGCAGTTCTTC
-	TRBV7-2	-	TRBJ1-5	CASSLNRGNQPQHF	TGTGCCAGCAGCTTAAACAGGGGCAATCAGCCCCAGCATTTT
once	TRBV6-5	TRBD1	TRBJ1-2	CASSYRAGGNYGYTF	TGTGCCAGCAGTTACCGGGCAGGGGGCAACTATGGCTACACCTTC
-	TRBV6-1	TRBD1	TRBJ2-5	CASSPGQGETQYF	TGTGCCAGCAGCCCGGGACAGGGCGAGACCCAGTACTTC
-	TRBV7-7	-	TRBJ2-5	CASSYISQETQYF	TGTGCTAGCAGTTACATCTCCCAAGAGACCCAGTACTTC